This TCR beta chain was recorded in a study of post-analysis software for immune sequencing data. Study findings and constraints: Five TRBV segments were more frequent in patients than controls; TRBV5-6, TRBV5-1 and TRBV20-1 belonged to this group. Versus controls, multiple sclerosis patients showed significantly lower diversity (normalized Chao1). Same-batch samples co-clustered strongly by F measure.

The CDR3 sequence is 17 residues long. Per germline, CDR1 SGHDT and CDR2 YYEEEE. V was clipped by 3 bases and J by 0 bases; unmatched bases: 8. This clonotype was recorded many times. The target antigen is unknown. Each TCR beta cDNA library carried unique molecular identifiers. Around 500,000 cDNA molecules came from around 1 to 9.1 million T cells. TCRdb passed the PCR reads through MiXCR, listing each CDR3 protein once. The sample consists of hundreds of thousands of distinct CDR3 sequences, less than 40% of them appearing once. The clonotype comes from a girl aged 5-17 years with multiple sclerosis. The sample consisted of blood. This chain connects TRBV5-6 to TRBJ2-7; TRBD2 matches 11 bases. The DNA for the CDR3 is TGTGCCAGCAGCTCCCCGGGACTAGCGGACAGCTCCTACGAGCAGTACTTC. Translation gives CASSSPGLADSSYEQYF.